Below, 30 T cell receptor beta chains from the same sample are listed, as sequenced in a study of molecular identifiers for immune sequencing clone quantification. One entry per CDR3 protein, called by TCRdb with MiXCR from the PCR reads. The table shows about 630,000 distinct CDR3 sequences, with roughly 23% occurring only once. Sequenced: naive CD8+ T cells from blood, with Jurkat cell RNA spiked in. Subset meaning: FACS-sorted CD8+CD4-CCR7+CD45RA+ naive T cells. Receptor source: a human donor in good health. Some libraries in this study had Jurkat cell RNA spiked in.

This clonotype was seen ten or more times. This chain links TRBV28 with TRBJ1-1, with a possible D match to TRBD1 (6 bases). Looked up from germline, CDR1 is MDHEN and CDR2 is SYDVKM. V was shortened by 6 bases and J by 5 bases, with 10 bases between the two germline ends. The CDR3 extends over 12 amino acids. The CDR3 reads CASRKGGTEAFF. CDR3 DNA: TGTGCCAGCAGGAAGGGGGGAACTGAAGCTTTCTTT.

This chain links TRBV4-1 with TRBJ2-4, with TRBD1 as a possible D gene (5 bases). The V end lost 1 base, the J end lost 6 bases, and 13 bases lay between the germline ends. The length of the CDR3 is 15 residues. CDR1 is MGHRA and CDR2 is YSYEKL in the germline V gene. The CDR3 bases are TGCGCCAGCAGCCAAGTATCTGGGGCTAGAAACATTCAGTACTTC. Translation gives CASSQVSGARNIQYF.

The chain couples TRBV12-3 or TRBV12-4 to TRBJ1-5; unclear D gene. The V end was cut by 6 bases, the J end by 7 bases, with 16 bases between. CDR3 length equals 14 residues. CDR3: CASSPLRDGQPQHF. The CDR3 region has the DNA TGTGCCAGCAGCCCCCTGAGGGATGGGCAGCCCCAGCATTTT.

The rearrangement links TRBV15 to TRBJ2-3; 9 bases map to TRBD2. Germline lookup yields CDR1 LNHNV and CDR2 YYDKDF (reference sequence). The CDR3 extends over 15 amino acids. V was pared by 4 bases and J by 3 bases, with 5 bases of the junction left unmatched. The CDR3 DNA reads as TGTGCCACCAGCAAACCGGGACTAGCTACAGATACGCAGTATTTT. Amino acid sequence: CATSKPGLATDTQYF.

This clonotype was observed a handful of times. DNA for the CDR3: TGTGCCAGTAGCCCAGGACAGGGCCTGTTCTTC. Its translation: CASSPGQGLFF. V usage is TRBV19 and J usage is TRBJ2-1; 8 bases match TRBD1. CDR1 is LNHDA and CDR2 is SQIVND in the germline V gene (reference sequence). V lost 6 bases to trimming and J lost 15 bases; unmatched junction nucleotides: 7. The CDR3 has 11 residues.

The rearrangement uses TRBV6-2 or TRBV6-3 and TRBJ1-1; the match to TRBD1 covers 10 bases. Germline assignment: CDR1 MNHEY and CDR2 SVGEGT. The ends lost 8 bases at V and 5 bases at J; junction bases unmatched: 5. The CDR3 contains 13 residues. The CDR3 sequence: CASLDRGLTEAFF. The CDR3, as DNA: TGTGCCAGCCTTGACAGGGGGCTGACTGAAGCTTTCTTT.

This clonotype occurred many times. This chain links TRBV6-2 or TRBV6-3 with TRBJ1-5; unclear D gene. V was clipped by 2 bases and J by 6 bases, with 8 bases between them. This CDR3 spans 13 amino acids. Germline V gene sequence: CDR1 MNHEY, CDR2 SVGEGT. CDR3 sequence (DNA): TGTGCCAGCAGTTACCCGGGGTTTCAGCCCCAGCATTTT. Amino acids: CASSYPGFQPQHF.

Comment on this clonotype: The junction and the germline gene differ at one end; a read error may be behind it. The chain is built from TRBV20-1 and TRBJ2-1; no definite D call. The CDR3 contains 15 residues. CDR1 and CDR2 (germline): DFQATT, SNEGSKA (reference sequence). The CDR3 spells CRARDLAASYNEQFF. The CDR3 DNA reads TGCCGTGCTAGAGATTTGGCGGCCTCCTACAATGAGCAGTTCTTC.

At least ten counts were recorded for this clonotype. The chain joins TRBV27 to TRBJ2-3; D unclear. Germline CDR1 MNHEY, CDR2 SMNVEV (reference sequence). This CDR3 contains 14 residues. V lost 4 bases, J lost 2 bases, and 10 bases lay in between. The DNA for the CDR3 is TGTGCCAGCAGTTCAAGGCCCTTCACAGATACGCAGTATTTT. Encoded protein: CASSSRPFTDTQYF.

This clonotype was found many times. This chain links TRBV5-6 with TRBJ2-7; D not resolved. Between the trimmed V and J ends, which lost 2 bases and 6 bases, there was a span of 15 bases. The CDR3 sequence is 14 residues long. The germline V gene has CDR1 SGHDT and CDR2 YYEEEE. The DNA of the CDR3 is TGTGCCAGCAGCTTCTCTATAGCCCCGGGCGAGCAGTACTTC. Translation gives CASSFSIAPGEQYF.

This clonotype was detected ten times or more. The chain recombines TRBV18 with TRBJ2-5; a possible D gene is TRBD2 (7 bases). The CDR3 consists of 15 residues. V dropped 5 bases and J dropped 1 base, with 14 bases sitting between them. Germline CDR1 is KGHSH and CDR2 is LQKENI. The CDR3 sequence is CASSSGTTLQETQYF. CDR3 bases: TGTGCCAGCTCAAGCGGGACAACCCTCCAAGAGACCCAGTACTTC.

The chain links TRBV2 to TRBJ2-3; D ambiguous. Trimming shortened V by 7 bases and J by 2 bases, and 10 bases separated the two germline ends. Germline loops: CDR1 SNHLY, CDR2 FYNNEI. This CDR3 is 13 amino acids long. CDR3 sequence (DNA): TGTGCCAGCATACGGGCCACCACAGATACGCAGTATTTT. Protein sequence: CASIRATTDTQYF.

V is TRBV24-1 and J is TRBJ2-1; D unresolved. CDR1 and CDR2 (germline): KGHDR, SFDVKD. With 3 bases removed from V and 8 bases from J, the gap between germline ends came to 10 bases. CDR3 length: 13 amino acids. The CDR3 region is CATSDLGMDEQFF. CDR3 in DNA: TGTGCCACCAGTGATCTAGGGATGGATGAGCAGTTCTTC.

A few counts support this clonotype. The V gene is TRBV2, the J gene TRBJ2-1; TRBD1 is a possible D gene (6 bases). Germline V CDR1 and CDR2: SNHLY, FYNNEI. The CDR3 runs 14 residues. V lost 8 bases, J lost 3 bases, and 14 bases lay in between. CDR3 DNA: TGTGCCAGCGCCCTCCGGGACAACTACAATGAGCAGTTCTTC. Residues: CASALRDNYNEQFF.

The chain carries TRBV2 and TRBJ2-2; tentatively, D is TRBD2 (6 bases). Germline CDR1 and CDR2: SNHLY and FYNNEI. V lost 7 bases, J lost 4 bases, and 13 bases lay in between. CDR3 length: 14 amino acids. The CDR3 loop is CASIRGASTGELFF. The CDR3 DNA sequence: TGTGCCAGCATCCGCGGGGCTAGCACCGGGGAGCTGTTTTTT.

This clonotype has at least ten counts. The rearrangement uses TRBV20-1 and TRBJ2-3; D ambiguous. V shed 5 bases and J shed 7 bases, with 10 bases lying between them. The germline V gene has CDR1 DFQATT and CDR2 SNEGSKA (reference sequence). The CDR3 consists of 11 residues. The CDR3 reads CSAAETYTQYF. The CDR3 DNA reads as TGCAGTGCTGCGGAGACCTATACGCAGTATTTT.

This clonotype was detected many times. This chain uses TRBV9 with TRBJ2-3; possibly TRBD2 for D (5 bases). The germline gives CDR1 SGDLS, CDR2 YYNGEE. The CDR3 sequence is 13 residues long. The V gene lost 0 bases and the J gene lost 6 bases, with 8 bases spanning the gap. This CDR3 reads CASSVVTMDTQYF. The CDR3 DNA reads TGTGCCAGCAGCGTAGTGACTATGGATACGCAGTATTTT.

This sequence joins TRBV2 and TRBJ1-5, with no clear D. The CDR3 spans 11 residues. V was shortened by 3 bases and J by 11 bases, with 8 bases between the two germline ends. In germline, CDR1 is SNHLY, CDR2 FYNNEI. CDR3 residues: CASSDGVAQHF. The CDR3 nucleotides are TGTGCCAGCAGTGATGGAGTCGCCCAGCATTTT.

There are many counts of this clonotype. This chain joins TRBV4-3 and TRBJ2-3; tentatively, D is TRBD2 (5 bases). The CDR3 covers 15 residues. The ends were cut back, 1 base at V and 1 base at J, with 9 bases in the middle. Germline CDR1 LGHNA, CDR2 YSLEER. The CDR3 is CASSQGTARTDTQYF. In nucleotides, the CDR3 is TGCGCCAGCAGCCAAGGGACTGCTCGCACAGATACGCAGTATTTT.

This clonotype was detected ten times or more. The chain combines TRBV25-1 with TRBJ1-1; D gene unclear. Per the germline V gene, CDR1 is MGHDK and CDR2 is SYGVNS. The CDR3 has 11 residues. V was trimmed by 10 bases and J by 1 base, leaving 7 bases between them. In DNA, the CDR3 is TGTGCCATCCAAACGAACACTGAAGCTTTCTTT. It translates to CAIQTNTEAFF.

This clonotype has only a few counts. V usage is TRBV6-5 and J usage is TRBJ2-5, with 7 bases identical to TRBD2. The length of the CDR3 is 14 residues. V was pared by 6 bases and J by 5 bases, with 9 bases of the junction left unmatched. Germline V gene data show CDR1 as MNHEY and CDR2 as SVGAGI. The CDR3 DNA reads TGTGCCAGCAGCCCCTCCGGGGGAGGGGAGACCCAGTACTTC. Encoded protein: CASSPSGGGETQYF.

Ten or more counts support this clonotype. The chain recombines TRBV19 with TRBJ2-7; D not resolved. Germline CDR1 is LNHDA and CDR2 is SQIVND (reference sequence). The CDR3 is 16 amino acids. Deletions cut 4 bases from V and 4 bases from J, with 20 bases between. Here the CDR3 reads CASSTSARLLEYEQYF. In nucleotides, the CDR3 is TGTGCCAGTAGTACAAGCGCTAGATTATTGGAATACGAGCAGTACTTC.

The table lists this clonotype with many counts. J is TRBJ1-3 and V is TRBV4-3; D call uncertain. Germline V gene lookup returns CDR1 LGHNA and CDR2 YSLEER. The ends were cut back, 5 bases at V and 6 bases at J, with 20 bases in the middle. This CDR3 contains 16 residues. CDR3 in amino acids: CASSESLYTFENTIYF. CDR3 coding DNA: TGCGCCAGCAGCGAGAGTTTGTACACATTCGAAAACACCATATATTTT.

A note on this clonotype: An end of the junction differs from the germline gene, which may be a read error. This chain uses TRBV28 with TRBJ1-5; 9 bases map to TRBD1. The CDR3 is made up of 17 amino acids. Germline V gene lookup returns CDR1 MDHEN and CDR2 SYDVKM. CDR3 coding DNA: TGTGCCAGCATCTCGACAGGGGGTCTTTTTGGCAATCAGCCCCAGCGTTTT. Encoded protein: CASISTGGLFGNQPQRF. Full variable domain (remainder filled in from reference TRBV28 and TRBJ1-5): DVKVTQSSRYLVKRTGEKVFLECVQDMDHENMFWYRQDPGLGLRLIYFSYDVKMKEKGDIPEGYSVSREKKERFSLILESASTNQTSMYLCASISTGGLFGNQPQRFGDGTRLSIL.

This clonotype was picked up many times. The chain recombines TRBV6-5 with TRBJ2-5; TRBD2 agrees at 13 bases. The CDR3 sequence is 16 residues long. Germline V gene sequence: CDR1 MNHEY, CDR2 SVGAGI. Trimming took 6 bases from V and 1 from J; bases not matched to a gene: 5. For the CDR3, the DNA is TGTGCCAGCAGCCGAGGGACTAGCGGGATCCAAGAGACCCAGTACTTC. It yields the protein CASSRGTSGIQETQYF.

This clonotype was recorded many times. The rearrangement uses TRBV6-2 or TRBV6-3 and TRBJ1-1; D gene ambiguous. Trimming pared 0 bases from V and 3 bases from J, leaving 5 bases between. The germline gives CDR1 MNHEY, CDR2 SVGEGT. The CDR3 consists of 13 residues. CDR3 sequence (DNA): TGTGCCAGCAGTTACTCACGAGACACTGAAGCTTTCTTT. It codes for CASSYSRDTEAFF.

This clonotype was seen many times. The J gene is TRBJ2-1, the V gene TRBV28; D not certain. V was pared by 3 bases and J by 1 base, with 7 bases between. Looked up from germline, CDR1 is MDHEN and CDR2 is SYDVKM. The CDR3 contains 14 residues. The CDR3 protein is CASSFLRSYNEQFF. The CDR3, as DNA: TGTGCCAGCAGTTTTTTGCGGTCCTACAATGAGCAGTTCTTC. Variable domain in full (rest from reference TRBV28 and TRBJ2-1): DVKVTQSSRYLVKRTGEKVFLECVQDMDHENMFWYRQDPGLGLRLIYFSYDVKMKEKGDIPEGYSVSREKKERFSLILESASTNQTSMYLCASSFLRSYNEQFFGPGTRLTVL.

The chain uses TRBV4-3 and TRBJ2-1; D might be TRBD1 or TRBD2, each matching 6 bases. This CDR3 has 15 residues. Trimming removed 2 bases from V and 5 bases from J, with 13 bases in between. Germline CDR1 LGHNA, CDR2 YSLEER. CDR3 DNA sequence: TGCGCCAGCAGCCAATCCCCGGGGGCAAACAATGAGCAGTTCTTC. Translation: CASSQSPGANNEQFF.

CDR3 protein: CASSQGVVQGFHTEAFF. For the CDR3, the DNA is TGTGCCAGCAGCCAGGGGGTCGTACAGGGGTTTCACACTGAAGCTTTCTTT. The rearrangement links TRBV3-1 to TRBJ1-1; 7 nucleotides match TRBD1. In germline, CDR1 is LGHDT, CDR2 YNNKEL (reference sequence). The ends lost 3 bases at V and 3 bases at J; junction bases unmatched: 13. The CDR3 length is 17 residues.

The sample holds many counts of this clonotype. The CDR3 DNA is TGCGCCAGCAGCCATAGACTAGCGGCCTTCAATGAGCAGTTCTTC. Translating gives CASSHRLAAFNEQFF. The chain employs TRBV4-3 and TRBJ2-1, with 9 bases that match TRBD2. The CDR3 length is 15 residues. Germline trimming cut 3 bases from V and 6 bases from J; bases unmatched to any gene: 6. In germline, CDR1 is LGHNA, CDR2 YSLEER.